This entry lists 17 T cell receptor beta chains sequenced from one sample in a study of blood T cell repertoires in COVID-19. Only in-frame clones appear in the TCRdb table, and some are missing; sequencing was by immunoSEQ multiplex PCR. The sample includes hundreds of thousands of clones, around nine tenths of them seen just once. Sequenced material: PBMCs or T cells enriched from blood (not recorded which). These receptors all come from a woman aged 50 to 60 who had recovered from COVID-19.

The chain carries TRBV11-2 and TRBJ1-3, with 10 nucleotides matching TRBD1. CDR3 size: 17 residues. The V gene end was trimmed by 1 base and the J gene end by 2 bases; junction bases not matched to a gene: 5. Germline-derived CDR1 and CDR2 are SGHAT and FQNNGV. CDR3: CASSLGGQGSAGNTIYF. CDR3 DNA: TGTGCCAGCAGCTTAGGGGGACAGGGGAGTGCTGGAAACACCATATATTTT.

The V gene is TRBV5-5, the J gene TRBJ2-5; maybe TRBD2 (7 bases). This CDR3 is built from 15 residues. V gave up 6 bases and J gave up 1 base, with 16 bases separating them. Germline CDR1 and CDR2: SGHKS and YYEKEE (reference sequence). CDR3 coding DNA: TGTGCCAGCAACATGGGAGGGGGGATCCAAGAGACCCAGTACTTC. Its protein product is CASNMGGGIQETQYF.

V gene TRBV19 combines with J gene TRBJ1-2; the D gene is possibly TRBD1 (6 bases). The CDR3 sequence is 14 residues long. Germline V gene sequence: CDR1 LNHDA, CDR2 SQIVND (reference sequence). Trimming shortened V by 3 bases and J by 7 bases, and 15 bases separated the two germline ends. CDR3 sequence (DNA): TGTGCCAGTAGTATTGGGGTCAGGGGCTCTGGCTACACCTTC. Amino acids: CASSIGVRGSGYTF. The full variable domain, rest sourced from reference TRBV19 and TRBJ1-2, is DGGITQSPKYLFRKEGQNVTLSCEQNLNHDAMYWYRQDPGQGLRLIYYSQIVNDFQKGDIAEGYSVSREKKESFPLTVTSAQKNPTAFYLCASSIGVRGSGYTFGSGTRLTVV.

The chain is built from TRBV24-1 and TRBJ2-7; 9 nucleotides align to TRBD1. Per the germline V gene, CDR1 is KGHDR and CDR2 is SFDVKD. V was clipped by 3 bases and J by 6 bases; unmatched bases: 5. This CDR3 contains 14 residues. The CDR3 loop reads CATSDNTGGSEQYF. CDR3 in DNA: TGTGCCACCAGTGATAATACAGGGGGCTCCGAGCAGTACTTC.

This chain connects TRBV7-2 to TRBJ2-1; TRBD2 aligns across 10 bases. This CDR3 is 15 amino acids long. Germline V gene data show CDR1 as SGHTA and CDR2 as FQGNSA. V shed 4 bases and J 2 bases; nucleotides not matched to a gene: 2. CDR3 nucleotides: TGTGCCAGCAGCTCCGGGACTAGCGCCTACAATGAGCAGTTCTTC. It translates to CASSSGTSAYNEQFF.

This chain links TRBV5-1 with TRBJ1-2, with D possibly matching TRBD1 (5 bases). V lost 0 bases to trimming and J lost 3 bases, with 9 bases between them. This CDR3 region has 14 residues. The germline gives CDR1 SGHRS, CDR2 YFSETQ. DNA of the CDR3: TGCGCCAGCAGCTTGGGAGGGGACTACTATGGCTACACCTTC. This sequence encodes CASSLGGDYYGYTF.

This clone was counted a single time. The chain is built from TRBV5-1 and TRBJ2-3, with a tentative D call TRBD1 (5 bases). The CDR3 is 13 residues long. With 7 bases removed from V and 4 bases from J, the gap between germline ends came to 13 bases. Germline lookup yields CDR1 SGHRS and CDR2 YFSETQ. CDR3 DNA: TGCGCCAGCGGACCCCAGGGCGCAGATACGCAGTATTTT. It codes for CASGPQGADTQYF. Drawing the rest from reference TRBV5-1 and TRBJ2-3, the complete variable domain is KAGVTQTPRYLIKTRGQQVTLSCSPISGHRSVSWYQQTPGQGLQFLFEYFSETQRNKGNFPGRFSGRQFSNSRSEMNVSTLELGDSALYLCASGPQGADTQYFGPGTRLTVL.

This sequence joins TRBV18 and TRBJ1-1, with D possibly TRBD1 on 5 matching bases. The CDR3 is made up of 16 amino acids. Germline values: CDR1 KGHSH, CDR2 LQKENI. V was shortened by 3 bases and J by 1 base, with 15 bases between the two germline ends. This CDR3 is CASSPSAGPGNTEAFF. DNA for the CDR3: TGTGCCAGCTCACCCTCGGCGGGGCCGGGGAACACTGAAGCTTTCTTT.

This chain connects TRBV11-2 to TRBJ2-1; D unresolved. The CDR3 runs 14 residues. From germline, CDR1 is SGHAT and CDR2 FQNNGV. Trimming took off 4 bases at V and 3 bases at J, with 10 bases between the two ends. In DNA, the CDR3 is TGTGCCAGCAGCTCCGCGGCAATCTACAATGAGCAGTTCTTC. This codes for CASSSAAIYNEQFF.

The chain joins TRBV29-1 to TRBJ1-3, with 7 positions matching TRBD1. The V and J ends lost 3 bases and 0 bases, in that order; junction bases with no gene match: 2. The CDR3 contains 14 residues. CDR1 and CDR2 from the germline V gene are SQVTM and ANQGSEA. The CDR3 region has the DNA TGCAGCGTTGATGGGGACAGCTCTGGAAACACCATATATTTT. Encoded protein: CSVDGDSSGNTIYF.

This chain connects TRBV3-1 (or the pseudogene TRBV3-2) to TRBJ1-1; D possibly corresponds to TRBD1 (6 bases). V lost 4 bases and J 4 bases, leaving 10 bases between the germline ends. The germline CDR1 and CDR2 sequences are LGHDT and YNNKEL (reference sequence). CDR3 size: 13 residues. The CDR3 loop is CASSLGGSTEAFF. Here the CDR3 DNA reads TGTGCCAGCAGCCTAGGGGGTAGCACTGAAGCTTTCTTT.

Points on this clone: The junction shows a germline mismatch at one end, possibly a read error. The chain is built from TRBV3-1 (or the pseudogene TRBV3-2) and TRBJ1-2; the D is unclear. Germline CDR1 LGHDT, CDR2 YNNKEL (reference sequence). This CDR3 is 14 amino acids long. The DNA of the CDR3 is TGTGCCAACAGCCCCCTCGCGGAAAACTATGGCTACACCTTC. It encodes CANSPLAENYGYTF.

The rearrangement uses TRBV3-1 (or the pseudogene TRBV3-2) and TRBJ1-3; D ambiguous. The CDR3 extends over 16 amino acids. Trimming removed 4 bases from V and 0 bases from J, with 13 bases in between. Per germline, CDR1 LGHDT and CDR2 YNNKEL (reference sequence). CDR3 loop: CASSRGGLYSGNTIYF. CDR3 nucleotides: TGTGCCAGCAGCCGAGGAGGTCTTTACTCTGGAAACACCATATATTTT.

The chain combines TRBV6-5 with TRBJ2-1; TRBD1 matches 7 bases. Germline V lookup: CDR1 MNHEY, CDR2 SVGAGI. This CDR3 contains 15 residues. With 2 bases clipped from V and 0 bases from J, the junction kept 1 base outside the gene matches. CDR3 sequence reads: CASSYQGVSYNEQFF. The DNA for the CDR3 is TGTGCCAGCAGTTACCAGGGGGTCTCCTACAATGAGCAGTTCTTC.

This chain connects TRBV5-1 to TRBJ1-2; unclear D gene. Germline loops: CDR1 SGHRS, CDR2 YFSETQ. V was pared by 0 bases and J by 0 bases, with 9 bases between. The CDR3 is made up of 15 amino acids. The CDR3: CASSLEAGSNYGYTF. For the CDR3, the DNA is TGCGCCAGCAGCTTGGAGGCGGGGTCTAACTATGGCTACACCTTC.

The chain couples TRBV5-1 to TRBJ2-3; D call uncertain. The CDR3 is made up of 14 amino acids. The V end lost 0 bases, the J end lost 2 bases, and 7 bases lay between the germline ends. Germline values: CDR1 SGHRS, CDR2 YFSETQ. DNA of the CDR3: TGCGCCAGCAGCTTGGACTCTTACACAGATACGCAGTATTTT. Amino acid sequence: CASSLDSYTDTQYF.

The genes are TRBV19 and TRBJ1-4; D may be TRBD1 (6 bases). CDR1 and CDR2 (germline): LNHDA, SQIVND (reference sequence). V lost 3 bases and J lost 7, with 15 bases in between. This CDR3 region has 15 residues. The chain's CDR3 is CASSIQRTDFEKLFF. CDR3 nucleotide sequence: TGTGCCAGTAGTATTCAGAGGACAGATTTTGAAAAACTGTTTTTT.